This record looks at one T cell receptor (beta chain) sequence and its context. The data stem from a study of T cells in Graves' hyperthyroidism and ophthalmopathy. Amplification of TCR beta CDR3 regions used RNA as the template. HTBI primers drove first-round RT-PCR of the TCR CDR3. TCRdb itself ran the multiplex PCR reads through MiXCR, one entry per CDR3 protein. The data hold about 420,000 distinct CDR3 sequences, with approximately 14% observed a single time. This CDR3 region has 17 residues. CDR1 LNHDA and CDR2 SQIVND come from the germline V gene (reference sequence). V dropped 4 bases and J dropped 9; count of bases not matched to a gene: 14.

Sequenced: blood. This chain joins TRBV19 and TRBJ2-4, with 11 bases aligning to TRBD1. The TCR originated in a woman aged 18-29 years with Graves' hyperthyroidism. The CDR3 spells CASSTSGTGGQKGIQYF. CDR3 sequence (DNA): TGTGCCAGTAGTACTTCCGGGACAGGGGGTCAAAAGGGCATTCAGTACTTC.